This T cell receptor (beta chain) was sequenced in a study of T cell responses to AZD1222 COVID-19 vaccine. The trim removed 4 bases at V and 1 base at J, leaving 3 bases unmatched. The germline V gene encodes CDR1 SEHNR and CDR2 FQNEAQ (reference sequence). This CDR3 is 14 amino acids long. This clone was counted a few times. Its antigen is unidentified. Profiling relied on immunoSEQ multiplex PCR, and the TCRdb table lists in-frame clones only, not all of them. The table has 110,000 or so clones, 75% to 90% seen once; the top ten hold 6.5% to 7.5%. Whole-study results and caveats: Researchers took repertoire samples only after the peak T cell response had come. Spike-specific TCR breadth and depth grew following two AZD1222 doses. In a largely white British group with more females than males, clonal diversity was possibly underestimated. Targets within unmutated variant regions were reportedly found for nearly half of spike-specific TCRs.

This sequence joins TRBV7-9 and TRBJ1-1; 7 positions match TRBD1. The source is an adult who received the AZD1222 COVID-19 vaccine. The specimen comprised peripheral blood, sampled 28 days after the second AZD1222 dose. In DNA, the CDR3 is TGTGCCAGCAGCTCCCGGGACAGGAACACTGAAGCTTTCTTT. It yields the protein CASSSRDRNTEAFF.